The rows below give T cell receptor beta chains drawn from one sample of a study of high-grade serous ovarian cancer treatment subgroups. Data came from immunoSEQ multiplex PCR; TCRdb stores just in-frame clones and leaves some out. This sample has over 300 clones, with around 73% found just once. Sequenced input: tumor tissue. These receptors were collected from a human donor with high-grade serous ovarian cancer. The CDR3 runs from the conserved cysteine through the conserved F or W. The D gene is left open where the match is weak. Clone size, where shown, is once, few, many, or a class for clones that have expanded.

j_call	clone_size	v_call	cdr3_length	d_call	cdr3_aa	cdr3_nt
TRBJ1-1	.	TRBV29-1	15	.	CSVDGVPTRGTEAFF	TGCAGCGTTGACGGGGTTCCTACTCGGGGCACTGAAGCTTTCTTT
TRBJ1-5	.	TRBV15	9	.	CAWDQSQHF	TGTGCTTGGGATCAGTCCCAGCATTTT
TRBJ1-3	.	TRBV27	17	TRBD1	CASSSFSRGQFGNTIYF	TGTGCCAGCAGTTCTTTTTCCAGGGGGCAATTCGGAAACACCATATATTTT
TRBJ1-2	.	TRBV7-3	14	TRBD1	CASSPSPGGGGYTF	TGTGCCAGCAGCCCCTCGCCAGGGGGGGGTGGCTACACCTTC
TRBJ2-7	.	TRBV6-6	15	TRBD1	CASRSSGTVVYEQYF	TGTGCCAGCAGATCCTCCGGGACAGTTGTTTACGAGCAGTACTTC
TRBJ2-7	.	TRBV2	11	.	CASSPSYEQYF	TGTGCCAGCTCCCCTAGCTACGAGCAGTACTTC
TRBJ2-1	.	TRBV5-1	15	.	CASSLWQGQHNEQFF	TGCGCCAGCAGCTTGTGGCAGGGGCAGCACAATGAGCAGTTCTTC
TRBJ2-4	.	TRBV9	14	TRBD2	CASSVAGVGNIQYF	TGTGCCAGCAGCGTCGCGGGGGTTGGAAACATTCAGTACTTC
TRBJ1-2	.	TRBV11-2	18	TRBD1	CASSLALGQGDGIRGYTF	TGTGCCAGCAGCTTAGCCCTCGGGCAGGGGGACGGGATCCGGGGCTACACCTTC
TRBJ1-1	.	TRBV29-1	13	TRBD1	CSVDRGQNTEAFF	TGCAGCGTGGACAGGGGACAGAACACTGAAGCTTTCTTT
TRBJ2-3	.	TRBV19	13	.	CASSIGVADTQYF	TGTGCCAGTAGTATAGGGGTAGCAGATACGCAGTATTTT
TRBJ2-5	.	TRBV19	12	.	CASSSGLETQYF	TGTGCCAGTAGTTCGGGATTAGAGACCCAGTACTTC
TRBJ1-2	.	TRBV5-4	15	TRBD1	CASRTDRGSNYGYTF	TGTGCCAGCAGAACCGACAGGGGGTCTAACTATGGCTACACCTTC
TRBJ2-1	.	TRBV4-3	18	.	CASSQDGAGGGPYNEQFF	TGCGCCAGCAGCCAAGACGGGGCCGGAGGGGGGCCCTACAATGAGCAGTTCTTC
TRBJ2-7	once	TRBV5-5	15	.	CASSLVYGTSYEQYF	TGTGCCAGCAGCTTGGTATACGGGACTTCCTACGAGCAGTACTTC
TRBJ2-3	.	TRBV19	17	TRBD1	CASSISRQGGGTDTQYF	TGTGCCAGTAGTATTTCCCGACAGGGTGGGGGCACAGATACGCAGTATTTT
TRBJ1-2	.	TRBV7-9	13	TRBD1	CAGGGGQVVGYTF	TGTGCCGGGGGCGGGGGACAGGTTGTTGGCTACACCTTC
TRBJ2-7	.	TRBV5-6	12	.	CASSQTDYEQYF	TGTGCCAGCAGCCAAACCGACTACGAGCAGTACTTC
TRBJ1-4	.	TRBV29-1	12	TRBD1	CSVQGGGEKLFF	TGCAGCGTACAGGGGGGCGGTGAAAAACTGTTTTTT
TRBJ2-1	.	TRBV28	17	TRBD2	CASRGLAGGLGDNEQFF	TGTGCCAGCAGGGGACTAGCGGGAGGTTTGGGGGACAATGAGCAGTTCTTC
TRBJ1-4	.	TRBV4-3	16	.	CASSQEEGGGHEKLFF	TGCGCCAGCAGCCAAGAAGAAGGGGGGGGTCATGAAAAACTGTTTTTT
TRBJ2-1	.	TRBV28	15	TRBD1	CASRLETGGLYEQFF	TGTGCCAGCAGGTTGGAGACAGGGGGATTATATGAGCAGTTCTTC
TRBJ2-4	few	TRBV5-1	16	.	CASSLGAIVAKNIQYF	TGCGCCAGCAGCTTGGGGGCCATCGTGGCCAAAAACATTCAGTACTTC
TRBJ1-1	.	TRBV6-1	13	.	CASKEGMNTEAFF	TGTGCCAGTAAGGAGGGAATGAACACTGAAGCTTTCTTT
TRBJ2-7	.	TRBV6-6	15	.	CASTPTGARYYEQYF	TGTGCCAGCACCCCAACGGGGGCCAGGTACTACGAGCAGTACTTC
TRBJ2-2	.	TRBV9	15	.	CASSVEGKAGGELFF	TGTGCCAGCAGCGTAGAGGGTAAGGCAGGCGGGGAGCTGTTTTTT
TRBJ2-6	.	TRBV4-3	13	.	CASSQSGANVLTF	TGCGCCAGCAGCCAATCCGGGGCCAACGTCCTGACTTTC
TRBJ2-1	.	TRBV13	16	TRBD2	CASSPITSGRADEQFF	TGTGCCAGCAGCCCAATTACTAGCGGGAGGGCCGATGAGCAGTTCTTC
TRBJ2-7	.	TRBV7-8	14	.	CASSLEGQKYEQYF	TGTGCCAGCAGCTTAGAGGGGCAGAAGTACGAGCAGTACTTC
TRBJ2-7	.	TRBV5-1	15	TRBD1	CASRTLGQGPYEQYF	TGCGCCAGCAGAACCCTGGGACAGGGCCCCTACGAGCAGTACTTC
TRBJ2-7	.	TRBV27	14	TRBD2	CASSLWTSGNEQYF	TGTGCCAGCAGTTTATGGACTAGCGGGAACGAGCAGTACTTC
TRBJ2-1	.	TRBV19	18	.	CASSSLSGGAGGGNEQFF	TGTGCCAGTAGTAGTCTCTCAGGGGGTGCGGGAGGAGGCAATGAGCAGTTCTTC